Listed below are T cell receptor beta chains from one sample, sequenced in a study of T cell repertoires in aging, cancer and after chemotherapy. TCRdb itself ran the multiplex PCR reads through MiXCR, one entry per CDR3 protein. There are 13,000 or so distinct CDR3 sequences in the sample; around 25% occur only once, and approximately 52% lies in the top ten. The sequenced sample consisted of blood. These receptors all stem from a human donor in good health. CDR3s include the opening cysteine and the closing phenylalanine or tryptophan. The D gene is left open where the match is weak. Not all rows give a size; the values are once, few, many and, for expanded clones, a class.

CDR3 DNA: TGTGCCAGCAGTTTATTTGGTGAGCAGTTCTTC
CDR3 protein: CASSLFGEQFF
J gene: TRBJ2-1
clone size: once
D gene: NA
V gene: TRBV27

CDR3 DNA: TGTGCCAGCAGTTTATGGAGCCAGGTTGGGGTCGATGAGCAGTTCTTC
CDR3 protein: CASSLWSQVGVDEQFF
J gene: TRBJ2-1
clone size: few
D gene: NA
V gene: TRBV12-3/TRBV12-4

CDR3 DNA: TGTGCCAGCAGCCAGGTGGGGGCCGGCTACGAGCAGTACTTC
CDR3 protein: CASSQVGAGYEQYF
J gene: TRBJ2-7
clone size: NA
D gene: NA
V gene: TRBV14

CDR3 DNA: TGTGCCAGTACGGCAGTTTCTAATGAAAAACTGTTTTTT
CDR3 protein: CASTAVSNEKLFF
J gene: TRBJ1-4
clone size: NA
D gene: NA
V gene: TRBV6-5

CDR3 DNA: TGTGCCAGCAGTTACTTAGGGAATGAGCAGTTCTTC
CDR3 protein: CASSYLGNEQFF
J gene: TRBJ2-1
clone size: NA
D gene: NA
V gene: TRBV6-2/TRBV6-3

CDR3 DNA: TGTGCCAGCAGCTGGGATCGACCCACCGGGGAGCTGTTTTTT
CDR3 protein: CASSWDRPTGELFF
J gene: TRBJ2-2
clone size: NA
D gene: NA
V gene: TRBV7-9

CDR3 DNA: TGTGCCACCAGCAGCTGGAGCGGGGGGGCGGACTATGGCTACACCTTC
CDR3 protein: CATSSWSGGADYGYTF
J gene: TRBJ1-2
clone size: many
D gene: NA
V gene: TRBV15

CDR3 DNA: TGTGCCAGCAGCAGTACCTACAATGAGCAGTTCTTC
CDR3 protein: CASSSTYNEQFF
J gene: TRBJ2-1
clone size: NA
D gene: NA
V gene: TRBV7-3

CDR3 DNA: TGTGCCAGCAGCTTAGATTCAGGGATAAATCAGCCCCAGCATTTT
CDR3 protein: CASSLDSGINQPQHF
J gene: TRBJ1-5
clone size: NA
D gene: NA
V gene: TRBV7-2

CDR3 DNA: TGCAGTGCTATGGCTAGCGGCGCGACCCAGTACTTC
CDR3 protein: CSAMASGATQYF
J gene: TRBJ2-5
clone size: NA
D gene: TRBD2
V gene: TRBV20-1

CDR3 DNA: TGCAGTGCGGGGCGGGGGGACTACACAGATACGCAGTATTTT
CDR3 protein: CSAGRGDYTDTQYF
J gene: TRBJ2-3
clone size: NA
D gene: TRBD2
V gene: TRBV20-1

CDR3 DNA: TGTGCCAGCAGCTTAGATCGGGGATCATACAATGAGCAGTTCTTC
CDR3 protein: CASSLDRGSYNEQFF
J gene: TRBJ2-1
clone size: NA
D gene: NA
V gene: TRBV11-2

CDR3 DNA: TGCGCCAGCAGCTTGGAACCTGGCGCTTATGGCTACACCTTC
CDR3 protein: CASSLEPGAYGYTF
J gene: TRBJ1-2
clone size: NA
D gene: NA
V gene: TRBV5-1

CDR3 DNA: TGTGCCAGCAGTCCCATTAGTTATGAGCAGTTCTTC
CDR3 protein: CASSPISYEQFF
J gene: TRBJ2-1
clone size: NA
D gene: NA
V gene: TRBV12-3/TRBV12-4

CDR3 DNA: TGCAGTGCCTATTTGGAGACCCAGTACTTC
CDR3 protein: CSAYLETQYF
J gene: TRBJ2-5
clone size: few
D gene: NA
V gene: TRBV20-1

CDR3 DNA: TGTGCCAGCAGTCCGGACAGGGTAAAGGGGGAAAAACTGTTTTTT
CDR3 protein: CASSPDRVKGEKLFF
J gene: TRBJ1-4
clone size: many
D gene: TRBD1
V gene: TRBV6-5